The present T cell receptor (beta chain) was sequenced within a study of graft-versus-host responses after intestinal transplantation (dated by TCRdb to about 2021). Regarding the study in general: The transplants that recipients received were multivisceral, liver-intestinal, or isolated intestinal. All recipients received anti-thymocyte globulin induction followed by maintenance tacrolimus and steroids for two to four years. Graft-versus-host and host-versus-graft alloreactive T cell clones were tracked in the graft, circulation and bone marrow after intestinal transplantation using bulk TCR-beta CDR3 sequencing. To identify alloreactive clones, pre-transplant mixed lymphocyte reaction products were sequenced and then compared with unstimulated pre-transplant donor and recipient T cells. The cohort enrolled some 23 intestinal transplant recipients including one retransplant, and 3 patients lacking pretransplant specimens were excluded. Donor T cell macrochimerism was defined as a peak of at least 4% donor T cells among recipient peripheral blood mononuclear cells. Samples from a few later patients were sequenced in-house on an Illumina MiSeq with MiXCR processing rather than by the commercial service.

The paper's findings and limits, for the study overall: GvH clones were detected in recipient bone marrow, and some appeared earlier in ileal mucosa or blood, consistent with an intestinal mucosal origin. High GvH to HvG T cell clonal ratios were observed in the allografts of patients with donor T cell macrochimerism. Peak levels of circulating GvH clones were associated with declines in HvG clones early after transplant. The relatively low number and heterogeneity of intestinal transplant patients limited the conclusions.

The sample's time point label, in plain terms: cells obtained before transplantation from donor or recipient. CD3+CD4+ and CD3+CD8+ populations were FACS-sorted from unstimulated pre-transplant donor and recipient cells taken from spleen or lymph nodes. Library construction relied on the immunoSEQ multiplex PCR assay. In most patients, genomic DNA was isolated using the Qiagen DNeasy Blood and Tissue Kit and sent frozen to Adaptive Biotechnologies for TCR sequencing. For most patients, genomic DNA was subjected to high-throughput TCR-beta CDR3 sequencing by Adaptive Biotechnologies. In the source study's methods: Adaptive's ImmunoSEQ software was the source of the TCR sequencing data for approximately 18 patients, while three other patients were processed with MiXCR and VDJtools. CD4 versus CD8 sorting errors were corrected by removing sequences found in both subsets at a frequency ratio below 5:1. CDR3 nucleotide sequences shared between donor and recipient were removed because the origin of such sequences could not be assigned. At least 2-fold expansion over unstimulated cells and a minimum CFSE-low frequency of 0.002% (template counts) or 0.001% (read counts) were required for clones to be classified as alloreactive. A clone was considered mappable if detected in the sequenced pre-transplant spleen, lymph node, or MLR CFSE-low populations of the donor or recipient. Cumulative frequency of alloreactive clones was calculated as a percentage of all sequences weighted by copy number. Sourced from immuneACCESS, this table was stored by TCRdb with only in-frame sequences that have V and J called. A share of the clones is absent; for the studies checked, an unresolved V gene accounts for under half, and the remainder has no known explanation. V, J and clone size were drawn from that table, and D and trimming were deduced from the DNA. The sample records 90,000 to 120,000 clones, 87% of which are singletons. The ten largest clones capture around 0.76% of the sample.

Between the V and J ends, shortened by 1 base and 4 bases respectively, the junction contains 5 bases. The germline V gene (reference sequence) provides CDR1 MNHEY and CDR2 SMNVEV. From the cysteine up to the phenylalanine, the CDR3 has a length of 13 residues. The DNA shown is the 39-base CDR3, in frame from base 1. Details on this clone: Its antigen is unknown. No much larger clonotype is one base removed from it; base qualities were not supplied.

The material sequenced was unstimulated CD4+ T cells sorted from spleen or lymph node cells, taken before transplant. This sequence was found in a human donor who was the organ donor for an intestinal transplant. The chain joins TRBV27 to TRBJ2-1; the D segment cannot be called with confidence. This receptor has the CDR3 CASSLLEYNEQFF. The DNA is TGTGCCAGCAGTTTATTAGAGTACAATGAGCAGTTCTTC.